This T cell receptor beta chain was identified in a study of T cells after yellow fever vaccination. In the study overall: SMART-Seq v4 Ultra Low Input prepared libraries from low-cell fractions. Overall study findings and caveats: Contamination of FACS-sorted repertoires by abundant clonotypes from the bulk population could occur. Though weaker, the secondary response peaked faster, on day 5 versus 15.

TCRdb re-analysed the 5' RACE reads in MiXCR, keeping a single row per CDR3 protein. The profile shows around 250,000 distinct CDR3 sequences, roughly 7.2% of them singletons. CDR1 is SEHNR and CDR2 is FQNEAQ in the germline V gene (reference sequence). The CDR3 is made up of 13 amino acids. Trimming removed 7 bases from V and 3 bases from J; junction bases left unmatched: 4. As to this clonotype: Its antigen is still unknown.

Specimen: CD4+ T cells sorted from PBMCs, collected 15 days after the yellow fever booster vaccination. The clonotype originates from a young man who received the YFV17D yellow fever vaccine. The rearrangement links TRBV7-9 to TRBJ2-5; TRBD2 matches at 8 bases. In DNA, the CDR3 is TGTGCCAGCAAGGCGCGGGAGGAAGAGACCCAGTACTTC. As protein: CASKAREEETQYF.